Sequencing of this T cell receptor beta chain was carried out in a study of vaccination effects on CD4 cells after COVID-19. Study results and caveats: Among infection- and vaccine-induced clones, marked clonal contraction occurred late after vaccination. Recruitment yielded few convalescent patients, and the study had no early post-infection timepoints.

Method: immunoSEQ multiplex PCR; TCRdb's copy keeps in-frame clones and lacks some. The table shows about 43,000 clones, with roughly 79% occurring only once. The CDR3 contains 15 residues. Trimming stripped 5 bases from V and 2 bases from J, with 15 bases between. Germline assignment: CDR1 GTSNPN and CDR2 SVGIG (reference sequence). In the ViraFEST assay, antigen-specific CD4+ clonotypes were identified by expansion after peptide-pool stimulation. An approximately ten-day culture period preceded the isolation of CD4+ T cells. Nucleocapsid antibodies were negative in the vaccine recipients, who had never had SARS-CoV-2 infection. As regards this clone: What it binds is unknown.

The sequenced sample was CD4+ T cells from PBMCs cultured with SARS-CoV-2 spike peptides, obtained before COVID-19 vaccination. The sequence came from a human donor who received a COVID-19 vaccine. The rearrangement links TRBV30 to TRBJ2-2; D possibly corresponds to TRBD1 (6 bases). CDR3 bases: TGTGCCTGGGGGGGCTTGACGGGAAACACCGGGGAGCTGTTTTTT. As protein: CAWGGLTGNTGELFF.